The 30 T cell receptor beta chains below come from one sample, sequenced in a study of T cell responses to AZD1222 COVID-19 vaccine. Measured with immunoSEQ multiplex PCR; TCRdb has only the in-frame clones, and not every one. There are tens of thousands of clones in the sample; roughly nine tenths occur only once, and 5.2% lies in the top ten. The source material was peripheral blood, sampled on day 0 of AZD1222 vaccination. These receptors were taken from an adult in good health.

V and J are TRBV9 and TRBJ2-5; D could derive from TRBD1 or TRBD2 (5 bases each). Germline V gene lookup returns CDR1 SGDLS and CDR2 YYNGEE. The V and J ends lost 4 bases and 3 bases respectively, with 19 bases between them. The CDR3 runs 16 residues. The CDR3 reads CASSSPPGLGEETQYF. CDR3 coding DNA: TGTGCCAGCAGCTCCCCCCCGGGGCTAGGAGAAGAGACCCAGTACTTC.

This chain uses TRBV10-3 with TRBJ2-7; D is perhaps TRBD2 (6 bases). Germline CDR1 reads ENHRY; CDR2 reads SYGVKD. Trimming removed 0 bases at V and 2 bases at J, with 14 bases between. The CDR3 is 16 amino acids. As DNA, the CDR3 is TGTGCCATCAGTGAGTCTGGAGGGTTTGGACCCTACGAGCAGTACTTC. It is translated as CAISESGGFGPYEQYF.

The chain has TRBV18 and TRBJ2-6, with D perhaps given as TRBD1 or TRBD2 (5 bases each). Trimming cost V 1 base and J 2 bases, with 9 bases left between them. In germline, CDR1 is KGHSH, CDR2 LQKENI. CDR3 length: 16 residues. The chain's CDR3 is CASSPQGTPGANVLTF. In DNA, the CDR3 is TGTGCCAGCTCACCACAGGGGACCCCTGGGGCCAACGTCCTGACTTTC.

The chain links TRBV18 to TRBJ2-1; 7 nucleotides agree with TRBD1. Germline V lookup: CDR1 KGHSH, CDR2 LQKENI. The CDR3 has 13 residues. The junction had 2 bases not matched to a gene; V was cut back by 4 bases and J by 5 bases. CDR3 DNA: TGTGCCAGCTCACACGGGACAGACAATGAGCAGTTCTTC. Translating it yields CASSHGTDNEQFF.

The V call is TRBV6-6, the J call TRBJ2-3; 7 bases map to TRBD2. The CDR3 runs 16 residues. V lost 2 bases, J lost 1 base, and 6 bases stayed unmatched. The germline CDR1 and CDR2 sequences are MNHNY and SVGAGI (reference sequence). DNA of the CDR3: TGTGCCAGCAGTTACCCAGCGGGGCCCGGCACAGATACGCAGTATTTT. Its translation: CASSYPAGPGTDTQYF.

The V gene is TRBV27, the J gene TRBJ1-6; D remains ambiguous. This CDR3 is built from 13 residues. Germline V gene sequence: CDR1 MNHEY, CDR2 SMNVEV (reference sequence). The V and J ends lost 3 bases and 4 bases respectively, with 4 bases between them. The CDR3 region is CASSFVYNSPLHF. CDR3 in DNA: TGTGCCAGCAGTTTCGTTTATAATTCACCCCTCCACTTT.

The V and J genes are TRBV5-5 and TRBJ2-6; D is perhaps TRBD2 (5 bases). Germline V gene sequence: CDR1 SGHKS, CDR2 YYEKEE (reference sequence). The CDR3 runs to 13 residues. V was pared by 2 bases and J by 12 bases, with 12 bases between. CDR3 loop: CASSLSGASVLTF. CDR3 nucleotide sequence: TGTGCCAGCAGCTTAAGCGGCGCGTCCGTCCTGACTTTC.

The chain employs TRBV7-9 and TRBJ1-1, with 8 bases fitting TRBD1. V lost 6 bases and J lost 5; bases outside the gene matches: 5. The V gene's germline CDR1 is SEHNR and CDR2 FQNEAQ (reference sequence). There are 13 residues in the CDR3. The CDR3 spells CASSYRGGTEAFF. The CDR3 DNA follows: TGTGCCAGCAGTTACAGGGGGGGAACTGAAGCTTTCTTT.

This rearrangement joins TRBV5-1 to TRBJ1-1; weak D call: TRBD1 (6 bases). CDR1 is SGHRS, CDR2 YFSETQ, per germline. Deletions cut 3 bases from V and 2 bases from J, with 17 bases between. The CDR3 is 16 amino acids. Written as DNA, the CDR3 is TGCGCCAGCAGCTACGACAGGCTTACTGGAAACACTGAAGCTTTCTTT. This translates into CASSYDRLTGNTEAFF.

The V call is TRBV28, the J call TRBJ2-3; 16 positions agree with TRBD2. The V and J ends lost 5 bases and 5 bases, in that order; junction bases with no gene match: 10. Germline CDR1 is MDHEN and CDR2 is SYDVKM. There are 18 residues in the CDR3. CDR3 residues: CASSTSGTSGGAGDTQYF. In DNA form, the CDR3 reads TGTGCCAGCAGTACCTCCGGGACTAGCGGGGGGGCCGGAGATACGCAGTATTTT.

The chain combines TRBV29-1 with TRBJ1-1; D call uncertain. Germline lookup yields CDR1 SQVTM and CDR2 ANQGSEA. The CDR3 runs to 12 residues. The CDR3 coding sequence is TGCAGTAGTACAGCAATGAACACTGAAGCTTTCTTT. This codes for CSSTAMNTEAFF.

This chain connects TRBV9 to TRBJ1-1, with TRBD1 matching over 8 bases. J lost 3 bases, V lost 4 bases, and 5 bases had no gene match. The CDR3 length is 14 residues. Germline CDR1 SGDLS, CDR2 YYNGEE. The CDR3 loop reads CASSRDRGDTEAFF. The CDR3 region has the DNA TGTGCCAGCAGCCGCGACAGGGGTGACACTGAAGCTTTCTTT.

This clone has only a few counts. The gene calls are TRBV28 and TRBJ2-1, with D unclear. The CDR3 covers 16 residues. V lost 1 base, J lost 0 bases, and 10 bases lay in between. Germline V gene sequence: CDR1 MDHEN, CDR2 SYDVKM. CDR3 in DNA: TGTGCCAGCAGTTTATTTCAGTTACTCTCCTACAATGAGCAGTTCTTC. As protein: CASSLFQLLSYNEQFF.

V and J are TRBV27 and TRBJ2-5, with 10 nucleotides matching TRBD1. The ends lost 10 bases at V and 2 bases at J; junction bases unmatched: 7. The CDR3 spans 14 residues. Germline V gene data show CDR1 as MNHEY and CDR2 as SMNVEV (reference sequence). The CDR3 DNA reads as TGTGCCACCGTCGGGACAGGGGATCAAGAGACCCAGTACTTC. This translates into CATVGTGDQETQYF.

The chain combines TRBV18 with TRBJ2-5, with D uncertain. V was pared by 4 bases and J by 5 bases, with 20 bases between. This CDR3 has 16 amino acids. CDR1 and CDR2 (germline): KGHSH, LQKENI. The CDR3 nucleotides read TGTGCCAGCTCACAAATAGGGCAGGCCACACGGGAGACCCAGTACTTC. This translates into CASSQIGQATRETQYF.

The rearrangement links TRBV6-2 or TRBV6-3 to TRBJ1-5; the match to TRBD1 covers 12 bases. Trimming took 7 bases from V and 3 from J; bases not matched to a gene: 7. From germline, CDR1 is MNHEY and CDR2 SVGEGT. The CDR3 consists of 16 residues. The DNA for the CDR3 is TGTGCCAGCATCCCGGGGGACAGGGGGCCCAATCAGCCCCAGCATTTT. Translation gives CASIPGDRGPNQPQHF.

V is TRBV28 and J is TRBJ1-3; the D gene is possibly TRBD1 (5 bases). Per germline, CDR1 MDHEN and CDR2 SYDVKM. The V end lost 3 bases, the J end lost 4 bases, and 10 bases lay between the germline ends. There are 14 residues in the CDR3. This CDR3 is CASSFQGGGNTIYF. CDR3 bases: TGTGCCAGCAGTTTCCAGGGTGGGGGAAACACCATATATTTT.

The rearrangement links TRBV5-1 to TRBJ1-1; D is unclear. Trimming took 0 bases from V and 1 from J, leaving 7 bases between them. CDR1 and CDR2 from the germline V gene are SGHRS and YFSETQ. The CDR3 consists of 14 residues. CDR3 DNA: TGCGCCAGCAGCTTGGGACGGACGAACACTGAAGCTTTCTTT. Residues: CASSLGRTNTEAFF.

The CDR3 DNA reads TGTGCCAGCAGCTTAGGTGGGGGGGCGACAGATACGCAGTATTTT. This translates into CASSLGGGATDTQYF. The V and J genes are TRBV11-2 and TRBJ2-3; D is possibly TRBD2 (7 bases). Trimming took 1 base from V and 3 from J, leaving 11 bases between them. This CDR3 spans 15 amino acids. Germline CDR1 SGHAT, CDR2 FQNNGV.

The V and J genes are TRBV7-8 and TRBJ2-5, with TRBD2 as a possible D gene (6 bases). The CDR3 has 14 amino acids. V was trimmed by 0 bases and J by 2 bases, leaving 7 bases between them. The germline gives CDR1 SGHVS, CDR2 FQNEAQ. The CDR3 DNA is TGTGCCAGCAGCTTAGCGAGCGGGCAAGAGACCCAGTACTTC. Translated, it gives CASSLASGQETQYF.

The chain combines TRBV7-2 with TRBJ2-5; D perhaps matches TRBD2 (5 bases). Germline-derived CDR1 and CDR2 are SGHTA and FQGNSA. V was pared by 1 base and J by 6 bases, with 9 bases between. The CDR3 is made up of 13 amino acids. CDR3 region: CASSLGLGKTQYF. The CDR3 DNA follows: TGTGCCAGCAGCTTAGGCCTCGGGAAGACCCAGTACTTC.

V and J are TRBV10-2 and TRBJ2-6, with 8 bases fitting TRBD1. From germline, CDR1 is WSHSY and CDR2 SAAADI. The CDR3 totals 17 residues. V dropped 5 bases and J dropped 0; count of bases not matched to a gene: 6. The CDR3 loop is CASSSNRGNSGANVLTF. In DNA form, the CDR3 reads TGCGCCAGCAGTAGCAACAGGGGGAACTCTGGGGCCAACGTCCTGACTTTC.

V gene TRBV9 combines with J gene TRBJ2-6; D is uncertain. The V gene lost 0 bases and the J gene lost 4 bases, with 5 bases spanning the gap. CDR3 length: 14 amino acids. CDR1 and CDR2 (germline): SGDLS, YYNGEE. For the CDR3, the DNA is TGTGCCAGCAGCGTAGCTTCCGGGGCCAACGTCCTGACTTTC. This encodes CASSVASGANVLTF.

This chain connects TRBV5-1 to TRBJ2-5; 11 positions match TRBD1. The CDR3 has 14 amino acids. V shed 4 bases, J shed 4 bases, and the junction held 3 bases outside the gene matches. Germline CDR1 reads SGHRS; CDR2 reads YFSETQ. The CDR3 DNA is TGCGCCAGCAGCCCGGGACAGGGGGGAGAGACCCAGTACTTC. It yields the protein CASSPGQGGETQYF.

The chain has TRBV5-5 and TRBJ1-1; maybe TRBD1 (6 bases). The germline V and J ends were trimmed by 7 bases and 4 bases, with 20 bases remaining between them. The V gene's germline CDR1 is SGHKS and CDR2 YYEKEE (reference sequence). The CDR3 is made up of 15 amino acids. The CDR3 DNA reads as TGTGCCAGCCAACTCCATACAGGGTTCGGCACTGAAGCTTTCTTT. Protein: CASQLHTGFGTEAFF.

The CDR3 DNA reads as TGTGCCTGGAAACCTAGGGGGATGTCACCCCTCCACTTT. Translating it yields CAWKPRGMSPLHF. The J gene is TRBJ1-6, the V gene TRBV30; TRBD1 might be the D (6 bases). Germline V CDR1 and CDR2: GTSNPN, SVGIG (reference sequence). Trimming stripped 4 bases from V and 10 bases from J, with 14 bases between. The CDR3 is made up of 13 amino acids.

This chain links TRBV4-1 with TRBJ2-3, with 7 positions matching TRBD1. Looked up from germline, CDR1 is MGHRA and CDR2 is YSYEKL. V was pared by 0 bases and J by 3 bases, with 6 bases of the junction left unmatched. CDR3 length: 16 residues. The CDR3 reads CASSQEWQGVTDTQYF. The CDR3 DNA reads TGCGCCAGCAGCCAAGAATGGCAGGGGGTGACAGATACGCAGTATTTT.

The chain employs TRBV9 and TRBJ2-7; D not certain. CDR3 length equals 14 residues. Trimming took 3 bases from V and 4 from J, leaving 14 bases between them. Looked up from germline, CDR1 is SGDLS and CDR2 is YYNGEE. DNA for the CDR3: TGTGCCAGCAGCGGCTCCTCACAGTTGTACGAGCAGTACTTC. This sequence encodes CASSGSSQLYEQYF. Looking up the rest from reference TRBV9 and TRBJ2-7 gives the full variable domain: DSGVTQTPKHLITATGQRVTLRCSPRSGDLSVYWYQQSLDQGLQFLIQYYNGEERAKGNILERFSAQQFPDLHSELNLSSLELGDSALYFCASSGSSQLYEQYFGPGTRLTVT.

This chain uses TRBV5-1 with TRBJ2-5; 10 nucleotides align to TRBD1. The V segment lost 3 bases and the J segment 7 bases; nucleotides outside the gene matches: 9. This CDR3 contains 15 residues. Germline CDR1 reads SGHRS; CDR2 reads YFSETQ. DNA for the CDR3: TGCGCCAGCAGCTCGGTCCCGGGACAGGGGACGACCCAGTACTTC. It translates to CASSSVPGQGTTQYF.

The chain recombines TRBV7-9 with TRBJ2-7; D is perhaps TRBD1 (5 bases). The CDR3 length is 14 residues. Germline loops: CDR1 SEHNR, CDR2 FQNEAQ (reference sequence). Trimming left V 5 bases short and J 0 bases short, with 11 bases between. The CDR3 DNA reads as TGTGCCAGCAGCCCCCGACAGAGCTCCTACGAGCAGTACTTC. Residues: CASSPRQSSYEQYF.